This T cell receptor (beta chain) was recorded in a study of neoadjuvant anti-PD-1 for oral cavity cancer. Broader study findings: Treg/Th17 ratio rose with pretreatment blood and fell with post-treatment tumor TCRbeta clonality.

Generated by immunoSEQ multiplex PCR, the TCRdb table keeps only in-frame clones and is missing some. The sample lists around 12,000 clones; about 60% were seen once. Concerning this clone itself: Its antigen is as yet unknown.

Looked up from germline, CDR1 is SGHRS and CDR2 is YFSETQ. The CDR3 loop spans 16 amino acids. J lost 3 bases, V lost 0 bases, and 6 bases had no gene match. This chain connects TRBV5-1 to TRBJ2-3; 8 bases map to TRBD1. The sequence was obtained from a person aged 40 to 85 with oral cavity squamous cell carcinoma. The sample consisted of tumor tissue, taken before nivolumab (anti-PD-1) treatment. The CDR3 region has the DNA TGCGCCAGCAGCTTGGTACTCAGGGGGCAGACAGATACGCAGTATTTT. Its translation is CASSLVLRGQTDTQYF.